These 25 T cell receptor beta chains share one sample of origin, sequenced in a study of high-grade serous ovarian cancer treatment subgroups. Assay used: immunoSEQ multiplex PCR; TCRdb lists only in-frame clones, some missing. This sample has 10,000 to 13,000 clones, with around 83% found just once. Tumor samples were taken before definitive surgery or chemotherapy. Sequencing was carried out using tumor tissue. Receptors originate from a human donor with high-grade serous ovarian cancer.

The genes are TRBV28 and TRBJ2-3, with TRBD2 as a possible D gene (6 bases). The CDR3 spans 16 residues. Trimming removed 6 bases from V and 5 bases from J, with 21 bases in between. The germline V gene has CDR1 MDHEN and CDR2 SYDVKM. CDR3 DNA: TGTGCCAGCAGCCCACAATCGGGAGCCTTTAGAGATACGCAGTATTTT. This gives the protein CASSPQSGAFRDTQYF. The entire variable domain, with the rest obtained from reference TRBV28 and TRBJ2-3, is as follows: DVKVTQSSRYLVKRTGEKVFLECVQDMDHENMFWYRQDPGLGLRLIYFSYDVKMKEKGDIPEGYSVSREKKERFSLILESASTNQTSMYLCASSPQSGAFRDTQYFGPGTRLTVL.

The chain recombines TRBV7-9 with TRBJ2-1, with TRBD2 matching over 13 bases. Germline loops: CDR1 SEHNR, CDR2 FQNEAQ (reference sequence). The CDR3 length is 16 residues. V was pared by 4 bases and J by 10 bases, with 10 bases of the junction left unmatched. CDR3 sequence (DNA): TGTGCCAGCAGCTCGGACCTACTAGCGGGAGGGAGGGAGCAGTTCTTC. Amino acids: CASSSDLLAGGREQFF. The variable domain in full, completed from reference TRBV7-9 and TRBJ2-1, reads DTGVSQNPRHKITKRGQNVTFRCDPISEHNRLYWYRQTLGQGPEFLTYFQNEAQLEKSRLLSDRFSAERPKGSFSTLEIQRTEQGDSAMYLCASSSDLLAGGREQFFGPGTRLTVL.

This clone has only a few counts. The chain is built from TRBV19 and TRBJ1-2, with 7 bases aligning to TRBD1. The germline gives CDR1 LNHDA, CDR2 SQIVND (reference sequence). V shed 3 bases and J 3 bases; nucleotides not matched to a gene: 13. The CDR3 runs to 17 residues. The CDR3 reads CASSIVPRGLGDYGYTF. CDR3 coding DNA: TGTGCCAGTAGTATCGTCCCGAGGGGGCTGGGGGACTATGGCTACACCTTC.

V and J are TRBV5-1 and TRBJ1-1; TRBD1 is a possible D gene (6 bases). Per germline, CDR1 SGHRS and CDR2 YFSETQ. The CDR3 totals 14 residues. V shed 0 bases and J shed 10 bases, with 16 bases lying between them. The CDR3 loop reads CASSLESAGERAFF. The CDR3 DNA reads as TGCGCCAGCAGCTTGGAGTCGGCAGGGGAACGAGCTTTCTTT.

This clone came up a few times. V and J are TRBV5-6 and TRBJ2-7; 9 bases are shared with TRBD2. Germline trimming cut 2 bases from V and 2 bases from J; bases unmatched to any gene: 5. CDR1 and CDR2 from the germline V gene are SGHDT and YYEEEE. CDR3 length: 15 residues. CDR3 sequence: CASSLWGGRAYEQYF. The CDR3 DNA is TGTGCCAGCAGCTTATGGGGCGGGAGGGCCTACGAGCAGTACTTC.

In DNA form, the CDR3 reads TGTGCCAGCAGTTTTGGGTTGGGTTATAGCAATCAGCCCCAGCATTTT. It specifies CASSFGLGYSNQPQHF. This rearrangement joins TRBV28 to TRBJ1-5; D ambiguous. Per the germline V gene, CDR1 is MDHEN and CDR2 is SYDVKM. This CDR3 comprises 16 residues. With 3 bases removed from V and 0 bases from J, the gap between germline ends came to 12 bases. The full variable domain, rest sourced from reference TRBV28 and TRBJ1-5, is DVKVTQSSRYLVKRTGEKVFLECVQDMDHENMFWYRQDPGLGLRLIYFSYDVKMKEKGDIPEGYSVSREKKERFSLILESASTNQTSMYLCASSFGLGYSNQPQHFGDGTRLSIL.

The genes are TRBV4-1 and TRBJ2-1, with 11 bases matching TRBD2. Germline CDR1 is MGHRA and CDR2 is YSYEKL. The CDR3 totals 17 residues. V lost 0 bases, J lost 6 bases, and 7 bases stayed unmatched. Written as DNA, the CDR3 is TGCGCCAGCAGCCAAGAGATCTTTACTAGCGGGAGCAATGAGCAGTTCTTC. The encoded protein is CASSQEIFTSGSNEQFF.

This chain links TRBV4-1 with TRBJ2-3; D remains unclear. The V gene's germline CDR1 is MGHRA and CDR2 YSYEKL. Trimming shortened V by 1 base and J by 2 bases, and 16 bases separated the two germline ends. This CDR3 is 17 amino acids long. CDR3 residues: CASSQGSPRTNTDTQYF. CDR3 bases: TGCGCCAGCAGCCAAGGAAGTCCCAGGACGAACACAGATACGCAGTATTTT.

This chain joins TRBV2 and TRBJ1-2; 8 bases are shared with TRBD1. CDR3 length: 15 residues. Germline CDR1 reads SNHLY; CDR2 reads FYNNEI. Trimming removed 8 bases from V and 8 bases from J; junction bases left unmatched: 16. Here the CDR3 reads CASGQGLGPGGGYTF. The CDR3 bases are TGTGCCAGCGGACAGGGACTGGGACCCGGAGGCGGCTACACCTTC.

The gene calls are TRBV19 and TRBJ1-2; TRBD1 aligns across 8 bases. Germline V gene sequence: CDR1 LNHDA, CDR2 SQIVND (reference sequence). J gave up 4 bases and V 7 bases, and 8 bases lay outside the gene matches. The CDR3 has 14 residues. The CDR3 DNA reads as TGTGCCAGTACCTCTCAGCAGGGGGCCTATGGCTACACCTTC. Protein product: CASTSQQGAYGYTF.

This chain connects TRBV7-9 to TRBJ2-1; D unresolved. Trimming took 1 base from V and 0 from J, leaving 1 base between them. The CDR3 is 13 residues long. Germline V lookup: CDR1 SEHNR, CDR2 FQNEAQ (reference sequence). The CDR3 DNA follows: TGTGCCAGCAGCTTAGACTCCTACAATGAGCAGTTCTTC. It codes for CASSLDSYNEQFF. The full variable domain, with the rest looked up from reference TRBV7-9 and TRBJ2-1, is DTGVSQNPRHKITKRGQNVTFRCDPISEHNRLYWYRQTLGQGPEFLTYFQNEAQLEKSRLLSDRFSAERPKGSFSTLEIQRTEQGDSAMYLCASSLDSYNEQFFGPGTRLTVL.

This rearrangement joins TRBV25-1 to TRBJ1-2; D gene ambiguous. Germline-derived CDR1 and CDR2 are MGHDK and SYGVNS. V lost 1 base and J 1 base, leaving 7 bases between the germline ends. The CDR3 extends over 14 amino acids. The CDR3 spells CASSESGNNYGYTF. Written as DNA, the CDR3 is TGTGCCAGCAGTGAATCGGGCAATAACTATGGCTACACCTTC.

This clone was counted a few times. The rearrangement uses TRBV15 and TRBJ2-1; 7 bases match TRBD2. There are 15 residues in the CDR3. The V segment lost 3 bases and the J segment 3 bases; nucleotides outside the gene matches: 5. Germline CDR1 reads LNHNV; CDR2 reads YYDKDF (reference sequence). Here the CDR3 DNA reads TGTGCCACCAGCAGGTCTAGCGGCGTCTACAATGAGCAGTTCTTC. It codes for CATSRSSGVYNEQFF.

V usage is TRBV6-5 and J usage is TRBJ1-1; D ambiguous. Germline V gives CDR1 MNHEY, CDR2 SVGAGI. Trimming took 3 bases from V and 4 from J, leaving 9 bases between them. The CDR3 contains 13 residues. In DNA, the CDR3 is TGTGCCAGCAGTTATGTACAGCGCACTGAAGCTTTCTTT. It translates to CASSYVQRTEAFF.

V and J are TRBV27 and TRBJ2-6, with 7 bases aligning to TRBD2. The germline CDR1 and CDR2 sequences are MNHEY and SMNVEV (reference sequence). V shed 4 bases and J 8 bases; nucleotides not matched to a gene: 8. The CDR3 is made up of 15 amino acids. The CDR3 here is CASSWRSGATNVLTF. In DNA form, the CDR3 reads TGTGCCAGCAGTTGGCGGAGCGGGGCGACCAACGTCCTGACTTTC.

The chain employs TRBV11-2 and TRBJ2-1, with 11 positions matching TRBD2. Germline lookup yields CDR1 SGHAT and CDR2 FQNNGV. V lost 5 bases, J lost 9 bases, and 3 bases stayed unmatched. The CDR3 has 13 residues. The CDR3 region is CASSVSGGVEQFF. CDR3 DNA sequence: TGTGCCAGCAGCGTTAGCGGGGGGGTTGAGCAGTTCTTC.

The chain combines TRBV29-1 with TRBJ2-3; weak D call: TRBD1 (5 bases). The CDR3 is 15 residues long. Germline CDR1 is SQVTM and CDR2 is ANQGSEA. The V end lost 7 bases, the J end lost 1 base, and 18 bases lay between the germline ends. CDR3 loop: CSGSSFRGRTDTQYF. In DNA form, the CDR3 reads TGCAGCGGATCTTCCTTTAGGGGCCGCACAGATACGCAGTATTTT.

The rearrangement joins TRBV30 to TRBJ2-7; D is undetermined. CDR3 size: 11 residues. Per germline, CDR1 GTSNPN and CDR2 SVGIG (reference sequence). The V and J ends lost 1 base and 7 bases respectively, with 8 bases between them. CDR3 sequence reads: CAWSGSGEQYF. In nucleotides, the CDR3 is TGTGCCTGGAGTGGGAGTGGGGAGCAGTACTTC.

The chain recombines TRBV19 with TRBJ2-5, with TRBD1 as a possible D gene (5 bases). From germline, CDR1 is LNHDA and CDR2 SQIVND (reference sequence). Between the trimmed V and J ends, which lost 7 bases and 3 bases, there was a span of 12 bases. The CDR3 length is 13 residues. The chain's CDR3 is CASNRGREETQYF. In nucleotides, the CDR3 is TGTGCCAGTAATAGGGGCAGGGAAGAGACCCAGTACTTC.

The chain links TRBV2 to TRBJ1-4; D call uncertain. From germline, CDR1 is SNHLY and CDR2 FYNNEI. Trimming cost V 0 bases and J 0 bases, with 5 bases left between them. This CDR3 region has 15 residues. CDR3 nucleotides: TGTGCCAGCAGTGAAGCGGGTGCAACTAATGAAAAACTGTTTTTT. This sequence encodes CASSEAGATNEKLFF.

The chain has TRBV5-8 and TRBJ1-4, with D hard to call. This CDR3 comprises 13 residues. V lost 4 bases and J 5 bases, leaving 9 bases between the germline ends. Germline V CDR1 and CDR2: SGHTS, YDEGEE. The CDR3 is CASSPNPNEKLFF. The CDR3 bases are TGTGCCAGCAGCCCCAACCCGAATGAAAAACTGTTTTTT.

This chain links TRBV5-6 with TRBJ1-6, with a weak D call TRBD1 (5 bases). Deletions cut 0 bases from V and 0 bases from J, with 10 bases between. The CDR3 spans 17 residues. Germline assignment: CDR1 SGHDT and CDR2 YYEEEE. The CDR3 loop is CASSLVQASSYNSPLHF. CDR3 DNA sequence: TGTGCCAGCAGCTTGGTACAGGCGAGCTCCTATAATTCACCCCTCCACTTT.

The chain joins TRBV29-1 to TRBJ2-3; D is tentatively TRBD1 or TRBD2 (7 bases each). V lost 5 bases and J 3 bases, leaving 12 bases between the germline ends. This CDR3 is built from 13 residues. Germline-derived CDR1 and CDR2 are SQVTM and ANQGSEA. CDR3 nucleotide sequence: TGCAGCGTTAGGCAGGGGGGGACAGATACGCAGTATTTT. Amino acid sequence: CSVRQGGTDTQYF.

This clone has more than one count but fewer than ten. This chain connects TRBV19 to TRBJ1-1; possible D gene TRBD1, 5 bases. Germline V lookup: CDR1 LNHDA, CDR2 SQIVND (reference sequence). This CDR3 is built from 14 residues. V gave up 4 bases and J gave up 5 bases, with 14 bases separating them. CDR3 residues: CASSRSLTDTEAFF. CDR3 in DNA: TGTGCCAGTAGTAGAAGTTTGACAGATACTGAAGCTTTCTTT.

The count of this clone is one. The V call is TRBV27, the J call TRBJ1-4; D is unclear. V gave up 6 bases and J gave up 7 bases, with 12 bases separating them. This CDR3 has 13 residues. Germline V gene sequence: CDR1 MNHEY, CDR2 SMNVEV (reference sequence). CDR3 loop: CASRQAGVEKLFF. The CDR3 nucleotides are TGTGCCAGCAGGCAGGCAGGAGTTGAAAAACTGTTTTTT.